The source of this T cell receptor (beta chain) is a study of post-analysis software for immune sequencing data. Unique molecular identifiers tagged the TCR beta cDNA libraries. Out of roughly 1 to 10 million T cells, 450,000 to 600,000 cDNA molecules were generated. TCRdb reanalysed the PCR reads using MiXCR and keeps one entry per CDR3 protein. The table lists 700,000 to 900,000 distinct CDR3 sequences, roughly 50% of them singletons, with approximately 4.4% in the top ten. Trimming took off 2 bases at V and 10 bases at J, with 12 bases between the two ends. The CDR3 consists of 12 residues. Per the germline V gene, CDR1 is SNHLY and CDR2 is FYNNEI. As for this clonotype: The antigen is not known.

Study conclusions and caveats: By F measure, strong co-clustering occurred among samples prepared in the same batch. Roughly five TRBV segments were significantly more frequent in patients than in controls. TRBV5-6, TRBV5-1 and TRBV20-1 were among these segments.

The sample was blood. The receptor was isolated from a girl aged 10 to 17 with multiple sclerosis. The V call is TRBV2, the J call TRBJ2-7; D gene uncertain. CDR3 coding DNA: TGTGCCAGCAGTGAACGGAGAGTTACCCAGTACTTC. As protein: CASSERRVTQYF.